This T cell receptor (beta chain) was profiled in a study of T cell responses to AZD1222 COVID-19 vaccine listed by TCRdb under 2021. With regard to the full study: Because spike-specific TCR depth and breadth did not differ between the two schedules, AZD1222 recipients who got a second dose at roughly 4 weeks were pooled with those who got a second dose at roughly 12 weeks. A total of over 230 trial participants underwent TCR sequencing, of whom roughly 210 had received two doses of AZD1222 and 26 had received two doses of the MenACWY control vaccine. Trial participants were enrolled by age into subgroups of 18-55, 56-69 and 70-plus years, and around 150, 29 and 61 TCR-sequenced participants, respectively, were included in these subgroups. What the study reported, not specific to this receptor: Participants were mostly white British and included more females than males, and it was suggested by the authors that clonal diversity may have been underestimated. Epitopes outside the regions mutated in the B.1.351 and B.1.1.7 variants were reportedly recognized by nearly half of the unique spike-specific TCRs. After two AZD1222 doses, spike-specific TCR breadth and depth were significantly higher than at day 0 and than in MenACWY recipients. Because no samples from the day 14 peak response were available, repertoires could be characterized only after the peak T cell response. In the small 56-69-year group, the increase in depth fell short of significance, most likely because of low power. CD4 TCRs associated with the vaccine covered the entire spike protein, and the dominant responses were in regions 160-218 and 743-854. Conclusions about previously exposed vaccinees are limited, since just a handful of AZD1222 recipients were seropositive for SARS-CoV-2 at baseline.

A word on this clone: Its antigen is still unknown. No per-base quality is available; no much larger clone lies one base away.

In light of the paper, this sample's time point label describes: baseline before first vaccination. Vaccinee samples were obtained from the UK trials COV001 and COV002, which included a single-blind randomized controlled phase 2/3 trial of AZD1222 (ChAdOx1 nCoV-19) in healthy adults. Trial participant PBMC samples were collected at day 0 and day 28 after the second dose for TCRbeta chain sequencing. The junction shows trimming of 4 bases on V and 6 bases on J, plus 10 bases between the germline ends. The cysteine opens and the phenylalanine closes a CDR3 of 12 amino acids. Of the read, only the CDR3 DNA is kept; its 36 bases are in frame from base 1. Via the germline V gene, CDR1 is SGHDT and CDR2 YYEEEE. The CDR3 regions of human TCRbeta chains were analyzed by immunosequencing. The original methods were these. TCRs in the repertoires were matched against a reference library of SARS-CoV-2-specific TCRs that had been generated with the MIRA antigen-specificity platform. Breadth was defined as the fraction of unique TCRs that were SARS-CoV-2-associated. Depth was defined as the fraction of total T cells that were SARS-CoV-2-associated. Using the MIRA data, each spike-specific TCR was assigned both to the spike region to which the TCR was reactive and to a CD4 or CD8 class. Log10-transformed breadth and depth values were compared by one-way ANOVA with Sidak's multiple comparisons tests. TCRdb provides this immuneACCESS table in a form limited to in-frame rearrangements. Some clones are lacking; in checked studies, under half of them reflect an unresolved V gene, and why the rest are absent is not known. For V, J and clone size, that table is used; D and trimming come from the DNA. In all, the sample holds around 65,000 clones, and about 70% of those were seen once. The biggest ten clones account for about 14% of the sample.

This clonotype was sampled from an adult in good health. Here the sequenced sample was peripheral blood, taken on day 0 of AZD1222 vaccination. Recombination connected TRBV5-6 to TRBJ1-2; TRBD1 is possibly the D segment (5 matching bases). The DNA sequence is given as TGTGCCAGCAGCCCCGGGGGGGATGGCTACACCTTC. Its translation is CASSPGGDGYTF.